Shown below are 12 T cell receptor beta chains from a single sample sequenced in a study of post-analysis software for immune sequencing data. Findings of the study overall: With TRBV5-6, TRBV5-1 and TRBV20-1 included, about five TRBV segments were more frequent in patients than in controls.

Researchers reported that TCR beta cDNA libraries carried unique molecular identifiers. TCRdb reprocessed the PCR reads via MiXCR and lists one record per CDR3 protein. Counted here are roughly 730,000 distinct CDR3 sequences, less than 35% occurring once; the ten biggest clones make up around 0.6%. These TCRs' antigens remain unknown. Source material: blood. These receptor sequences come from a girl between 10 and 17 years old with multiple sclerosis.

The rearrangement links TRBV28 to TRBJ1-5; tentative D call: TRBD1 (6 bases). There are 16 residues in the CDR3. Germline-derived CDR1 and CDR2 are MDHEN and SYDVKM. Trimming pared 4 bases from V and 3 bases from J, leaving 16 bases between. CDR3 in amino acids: CASSSVGGAVNQPQHF. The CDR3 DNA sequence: TGTGCCAGCAGTTCAGTGGGGGGGGCGGTCAATCAGCCCCAGCATTTT. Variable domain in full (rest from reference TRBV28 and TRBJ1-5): DVKVTQSSRYLVKRTGEKVFLECVQDMDHENMFWYRQDPGLGLRLIYFSYDVKMKEKGDIPEGYSVSREKKERFSLILESASTNQTSMYLCASSSVGGAVNQPQHFGDGTRLSIL.

CDR3 amino acids: CASRARGSTSSYEQYF. CDR3 bases: TGTGCCAGCAGAGCGAGGGGCTCTACAAGCTCCTACGAGCAGTACTTC. This sequence joins TRBV6-2 or TRBV6-3 and TRBJ2-7; tentatively, D is TRBD1 or TRBD2 (5 bases each). The CDR3 length is 16 residues. From germline, CDR1 is MNHEY and CDR2 SVGEGT. V lost 6 bases and J lost 0, with 18 bases in between.

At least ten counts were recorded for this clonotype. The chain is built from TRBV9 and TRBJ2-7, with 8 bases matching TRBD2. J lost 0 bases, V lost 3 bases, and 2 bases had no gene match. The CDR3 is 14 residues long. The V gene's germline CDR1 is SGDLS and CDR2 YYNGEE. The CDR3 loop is CASSGGLGSYEQYF. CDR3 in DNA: TGTGCCAGCAGCGGGGGACTAGGCTCCTACGAGCAGTACTTC.

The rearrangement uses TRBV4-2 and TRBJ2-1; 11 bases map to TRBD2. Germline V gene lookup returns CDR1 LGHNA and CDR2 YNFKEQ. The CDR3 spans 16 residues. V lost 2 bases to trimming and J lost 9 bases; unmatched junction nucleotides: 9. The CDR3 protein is CASSQRLAGSVGEQFF. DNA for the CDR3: TGTGCCAGCAGCCAACGACTAGCGGGGTCTGTTGGTGAGCAGTTCTTC.

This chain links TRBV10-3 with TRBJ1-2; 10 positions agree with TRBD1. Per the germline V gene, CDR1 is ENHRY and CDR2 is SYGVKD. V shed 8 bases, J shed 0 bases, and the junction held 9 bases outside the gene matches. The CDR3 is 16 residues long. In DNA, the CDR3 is TGTGCCATCGCTAGGACAGGGGGTCCTTCTAACTATGGCTACACCTTC. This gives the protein CAIARTGGPSNYGYTF.

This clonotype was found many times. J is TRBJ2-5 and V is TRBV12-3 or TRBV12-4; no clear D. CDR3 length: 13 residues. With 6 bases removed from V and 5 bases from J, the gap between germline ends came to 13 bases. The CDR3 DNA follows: TGTGCCAGCAGCCTCGTTAGACGGGAGACCCAGTACTTC. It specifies CASSLVRRETQYF.

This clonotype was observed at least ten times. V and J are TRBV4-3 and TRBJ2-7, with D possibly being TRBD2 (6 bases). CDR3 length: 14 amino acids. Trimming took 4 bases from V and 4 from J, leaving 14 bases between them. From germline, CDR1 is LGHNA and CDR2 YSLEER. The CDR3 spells CASSPIGGGYEQYF. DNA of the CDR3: TGCGCCAGCAGCCCGATAGGAGGAGGGTACGAGCAGTACTTC.

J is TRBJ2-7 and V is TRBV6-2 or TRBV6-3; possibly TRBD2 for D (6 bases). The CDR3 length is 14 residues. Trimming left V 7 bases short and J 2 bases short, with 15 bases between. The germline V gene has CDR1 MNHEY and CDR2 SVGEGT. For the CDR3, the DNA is TGTGCCAGCACCAGGGCGGGACTTCCCTACGAGCAGTACTTC. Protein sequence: CASTRAGLPYEQYF.

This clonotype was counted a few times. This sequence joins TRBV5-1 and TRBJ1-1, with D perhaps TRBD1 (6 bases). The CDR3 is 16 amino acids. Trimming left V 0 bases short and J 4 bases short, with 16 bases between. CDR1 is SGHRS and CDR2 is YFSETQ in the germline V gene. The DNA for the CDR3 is TGCGCCAGCAGCTTGGGACTCGCTGGGGGCGTCACTGAAGCTTTCTTT. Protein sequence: CASSLGLAGGVTEAFF.

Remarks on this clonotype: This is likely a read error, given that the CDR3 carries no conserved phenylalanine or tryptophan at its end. DNA for the CDR3: TGTGCCAGCAGGGGGACTAGCGGCAGCTCCTACGAGCAGTACTCC. Translated, it gives CASRGTSGSSYEQYS. The V call is TRBV12-3 or TRBV12-4, the J call TRBJ2-7; 11 bases line up with TRBD2. The trim removed 6 bases at V and 0 bases at J, leaving 4 bases unmatched. The CDR3 contains 15 residues.

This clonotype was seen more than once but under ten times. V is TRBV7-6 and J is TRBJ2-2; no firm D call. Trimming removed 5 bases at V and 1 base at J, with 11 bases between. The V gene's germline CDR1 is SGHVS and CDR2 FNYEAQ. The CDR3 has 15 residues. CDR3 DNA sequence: TGTGCCAGCAGCCCTAGGGCCAGGAACACCGGGGAGCTGTTTTTT. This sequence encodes CASSPRARNTGELFF.

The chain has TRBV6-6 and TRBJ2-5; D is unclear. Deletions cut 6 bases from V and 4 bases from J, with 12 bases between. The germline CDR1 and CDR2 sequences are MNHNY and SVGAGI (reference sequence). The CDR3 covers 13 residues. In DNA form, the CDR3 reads TGTGCCAGCAGGTTCGGAGCGTTAGAGACCCAGTACTTC. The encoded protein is CASRFGALETQYF.